The clone carrying this TCR beta chain has only one observation. The source of the sample is a study of T cell responses to AZD1222 COVID-19 vaccine. Only in-frame clones appear in the TCRdb table, and some are missing; sequencing was by immunoSEQ multiplex PCR. The sample records more than 85,000 clones, 80% to 90% being singletons. Germline V CDR1 and CDR2: GTSNPN, SVGIG (reference sequence). V was shortened by 2 bases and J by 8 bases, with 7 bases between the two germline ends. CDR3 length: 12 amino acids. This sample comprised peripheral blood, obtained on day 0 of AZD1222 vaccination. The TCR was taken from an adult in good health. The J gene is TRBJ1-6, the V gene TRBV30; D is unclear. The CDR3 here is CAWSIGDSPLHF. The CDR3 DNA reads TGTGCCTGGAGTATTGGGGATTCACCCCTCCACTTT.